The T cell receptor beta chain under discussion was sequenced for a study of T cells in tumors after PD-1 blockade. The table came from immunoSEQ multiplex PCR; TCRdb's copy has only in-frame clones and leaves some out. This sample has approximately 60,000 clones, with approximately 74% found just once. This CDR3 is built from 15 residues. V lost 4 bases to trimming and J lost 7 bases; unmatched junction nucleotides: 9. Per the germline V gene, CDR1 is SGHNT and CDR2 is YYREEE (reference sequence). Sequenced material: PBMCs, taken after anti-PD-1 treatment. The chain couples TRBV5-4 to TRBJ2-1, with 9 bases lining up with TRBD2. This TCR was recovered from a human donor with basal cell carcinoma. CDR3 loop: CASSDPTSGLNEQFF. Here the CDR3 DNA reads TGTGCCAGCAGCGACCCGACTAGCGGTCTTAATGAGCAGTTCTTC.